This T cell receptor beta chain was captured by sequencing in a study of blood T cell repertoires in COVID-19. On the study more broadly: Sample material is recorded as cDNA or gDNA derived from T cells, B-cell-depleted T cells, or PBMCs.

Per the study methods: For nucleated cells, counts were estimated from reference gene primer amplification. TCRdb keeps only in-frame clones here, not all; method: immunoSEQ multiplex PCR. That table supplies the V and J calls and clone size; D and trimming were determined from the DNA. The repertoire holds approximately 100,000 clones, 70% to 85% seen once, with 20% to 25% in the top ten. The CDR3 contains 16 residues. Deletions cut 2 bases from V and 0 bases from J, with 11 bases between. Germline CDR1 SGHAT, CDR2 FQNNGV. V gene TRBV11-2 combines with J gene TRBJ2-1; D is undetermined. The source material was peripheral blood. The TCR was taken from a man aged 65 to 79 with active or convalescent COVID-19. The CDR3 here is CASSLLGSLSYNEQFF. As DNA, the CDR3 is TGTGCCAGCAGCTTACTAGGCTCCCTCTCCTACAATGAGCAGTTCTTC.